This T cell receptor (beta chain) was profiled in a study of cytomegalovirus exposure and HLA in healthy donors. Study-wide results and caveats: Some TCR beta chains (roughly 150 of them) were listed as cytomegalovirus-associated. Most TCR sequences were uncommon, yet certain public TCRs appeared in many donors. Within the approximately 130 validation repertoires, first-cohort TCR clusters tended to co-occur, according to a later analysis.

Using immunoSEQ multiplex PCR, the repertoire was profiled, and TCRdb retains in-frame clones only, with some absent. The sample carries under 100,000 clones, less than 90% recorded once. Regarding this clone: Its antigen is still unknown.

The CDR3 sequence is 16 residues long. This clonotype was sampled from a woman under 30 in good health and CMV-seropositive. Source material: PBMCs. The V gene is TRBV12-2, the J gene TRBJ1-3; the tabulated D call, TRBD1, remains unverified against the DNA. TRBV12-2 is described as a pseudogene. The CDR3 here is CASRLAPDREENTIYF. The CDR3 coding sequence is TGTGCAAGTCGCTTAGCGCCGGACAGGGAAGAAAACACCATATATTTT.